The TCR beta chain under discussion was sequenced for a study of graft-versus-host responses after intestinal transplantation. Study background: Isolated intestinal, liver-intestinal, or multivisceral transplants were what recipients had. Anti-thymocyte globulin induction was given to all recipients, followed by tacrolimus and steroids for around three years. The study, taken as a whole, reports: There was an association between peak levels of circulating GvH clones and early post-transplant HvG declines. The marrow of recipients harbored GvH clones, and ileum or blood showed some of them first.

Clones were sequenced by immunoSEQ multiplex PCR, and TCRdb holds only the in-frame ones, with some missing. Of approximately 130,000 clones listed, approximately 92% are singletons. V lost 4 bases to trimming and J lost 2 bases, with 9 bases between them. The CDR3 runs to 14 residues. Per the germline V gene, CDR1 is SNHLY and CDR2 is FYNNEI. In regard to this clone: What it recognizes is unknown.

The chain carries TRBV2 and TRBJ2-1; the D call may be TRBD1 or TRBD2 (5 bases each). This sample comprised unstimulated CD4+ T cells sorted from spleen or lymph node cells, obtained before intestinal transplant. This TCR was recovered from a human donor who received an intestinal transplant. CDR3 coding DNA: TGTGCCAGCAGTGCCGGGACCCCCTACAATGAGCAGTTCTTC. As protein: CASSAGTPYNEQFF.